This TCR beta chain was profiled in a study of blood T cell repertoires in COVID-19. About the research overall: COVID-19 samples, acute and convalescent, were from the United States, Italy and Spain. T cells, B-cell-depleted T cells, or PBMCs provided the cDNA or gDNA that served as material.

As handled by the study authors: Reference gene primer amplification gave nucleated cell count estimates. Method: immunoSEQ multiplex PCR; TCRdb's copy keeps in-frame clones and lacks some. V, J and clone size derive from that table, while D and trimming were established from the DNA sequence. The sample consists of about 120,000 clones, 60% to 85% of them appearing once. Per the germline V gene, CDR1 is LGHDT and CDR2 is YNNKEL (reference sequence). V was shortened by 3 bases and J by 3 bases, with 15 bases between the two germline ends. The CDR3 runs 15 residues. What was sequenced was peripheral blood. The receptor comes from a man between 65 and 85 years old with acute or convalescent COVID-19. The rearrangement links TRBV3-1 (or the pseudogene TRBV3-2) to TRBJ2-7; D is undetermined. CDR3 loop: CASSHKRATVYEQYF. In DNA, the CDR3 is TGTGCCAGCAGCCACAAGAGAGCGACGGTCTACGAGCAGTACTTC.